This record concerns one T cell receptor (beta chain) sequence. The germline CDR1 and CDR2 sequences are MRHNA and SNTAGT. The V segment lost 0 bases and the J segment 4 bases; nucleotides outside the gene matches: 13. This CDR3 has 19 residues. These data are taken from a study of blood T cell repertoires in COVID-19. Per the authors' pipeline: Amplification from reference gene primers served as the basis for estimated nucleated cell counts. Data came from immunoSEQ multiplex PCR; TCRdb stores just in-frame clones and leaves some out. Clonal size and the V and J genes are those of that table, whereas D and trimming came from the DNA. The sample includes about 78,000 clones, approximately 90% of them seen just once.

This sequence joins TRBV6-4 and TRBJ1-5; 9 bases are a match to TRBD1. Input material: peripheral blood. This receptor was identified in a woman older than 75 with acute or convalescent COVID-19. CDR3 loop: CASSDSPGQGDEWNQPQHF. CDR3 in DNA: TGTGCCAGCAGTGACTCACCGGGACAGGGCGATGAATGGAATCAGCCCCAGCATTTT.